The subject of this entry is one TCR beta chain. These data belong to a study of blood T cell repertoires in COVID-19. Study-level information: PBMCs, B-cell-depleted T cells, or T cells were the source of the cDNA or gDNA that made up the material.

The length of the CDR3 is 15 residues. With 5 bases clipped from V and 5 bases from J, the junction kept 6 bases outside the gene matches. CDR1 is SEHNR and CDR2 is FQNEAQ in the germline V gene (reference sequence). TCRdb's table, derived via immunoSEQ multiplex PCR, lists solely in-frame clones and lacks some. This sample has 130,000 to 150,000 clones; roughly 87% occur once, and the top ten carry less than 2%. V usage is TRBV7-9 and J usage is TRBJ1-4; TRBD1 aligns across 9 bases. Input material: peripheral blood. The receptor comes from a man between 65 and 79 years old with acute or convalescent COVID-19. The CDR3 here is CASSLEGTGNEKLFF. As DNA, the CDR3 is TGTGCCAGCAGCCTAGAGGGGACAGGGAATGAAAAACTGTTTTTT.